A selection of T cell receptor beta chains follows, all from one sample in a study of T cells in Graves' hyperthyroidism and ophthalmopathy. TCRdb independently ran MiXCR on the multiplex PCR reads; one entry per CDR3 protein. This sample has a few hundred thousand distinct CDR3 sequences, with around 16% found just once. Source material: blood. The source of these receptors is a man aged 35 to 55 with Graves' hyperthyroidism. CDR3s include the opening cysteine and the closing phenylalanine or tryptophan. Fields, in order: clone size, D gene, J gene, V gene, CDR3 protein, CDR3 DNA. D genes are given only for firm matches. Clone size appears in some rows only: once, few, many, or a class for an expanded clone.

>few|.|TRBJ2-5|TRBV20-1
CSARQLINGGKGGQETQYF
TGCAGTGCTAGACAACTGATTAATGGGGGGAAGGGAGGCCAAGAGACCCAGTACTTC
>many|TRBD1|TRBJ1-6|TRBV6-1
CASSLGTGGNSPLHF
TGTGCCAGCAGTCTGGGGACAGGGGGAAATTCACCCCTCCACTTT
>many|.|TRBJ2-2|TRBV11-2
CASSPRVALNTGELFF
TGTGCCAGCAGCCCCCGGGTAGCCCTAAACACCGGGGAGCTGTTTTTT
>.|.|TRBJ1-4|TRBV10-3
CAISEGTPNEKLFF
TGTGCCATCAGTGAAGGGACCCCTAATGAAAAACTGTTTTTT
>.|TRBD1|TRBJ2-7|TRBV11-2
CASSLAGTGPYEQYF
TGTGCCAGCAGCTTAGCCGGGACAGGGCCCTACGAGCAGTACTTC
>.|.|TRBJ2-7|TRBV19
CASNTLSAAPRDYEQYF
TGTGCCAGTAACACCCTTTCCGCGGCACCCCGGGACTACGAGCAGTACTTC
>many|.|TRBJ1-2|TRBV7-9
CASSLGVSNYGYTF
TGTGCCAGCAGCTTAGGGGTCAGCAACTATGGCTACACCTTC
>many|.|TRBJ2-1|TRBV20-1
CSATSTGTEQFF
TGCAGTGCTACTTCAACCGGGACAGAGCAGTTCTTC
>many|.|TRBJ1-4|TRBV20-1
CSASWDPEEKLFF
TGCAGTGCTAGTTGGGACCCGGAGGAAAAACTGTTTTTT
>many|TRBD1|TRBJ2-7|TRBV5-1
CASTRDRESYEQYF
TGCGCCAGCACCCGGGACAGGGAATCCTACGAGCAGTACTTC
>.|.|TRBJ1-1|TRBV20-1
CSARGKGGAEAFF
TGCAGTGCTAGGGGGAAGGGGGGGGCTGAAGCTTTCTTT
>many|TRBD1|TRBJ2-3|TRBV6-1
CASRITGADTQYF
TGTGCCAGCAGAATCACAGGGGCAGATACGCAGTATTTT
>many|TRBD1|TRBJ2-5|TRBV6-1
CATYPGTGEETQYF
TGTGCCACCTACCCTGGGACAGGGGAAGAGACCCAGTACTTC